Presented here are 4 T cell receptor beta chains from one specimen sequenced in a study of OX40 agonist ivuxolimab in advanced cancers. The repertoire was sequenced with immunoSEQ multiplex PCR; TCRdb's copy has only in-frame clones and lacks some. The table lists approximately 40,000 clones, roughly 80% of them singletons. The sample here was CD4+ or CD8+ T cells sorted from blood, taken in a trial of the OX40 agonist ivuxolimab. All receptors come from an adult with an advanced solid tumor such as melanoma, head and neck, liver or kidney cancer.

The chain carries TRBV27 and TRBJ1-5; 10 bases align to TRBD1. This CDR3 contains 15 residues. Germline CDR1 MNHEY, CDR2 SMNVEV (reference sequence). With V trimmed by 6 bases and J by 4 bases, 6 bases remained unmatched. DNA for the CDR3: TGTGCCAGCAGAAAGACAGGGGGCGAGAATCAGCCCCAGCATTTT. This translates into CASRKTGGENQPQHF.

The rearrangement links TRBV2 to TRBJ2-3; 10 bases map to TRBD2. In germline, CDR1 is SNHLY, CDR2 FYNNEI. The CDR3 sequence is 14 residues long. The trim removed 5 bases at V and 1 base at J, leaving 0 bases unmatched. CDR3 loop: CASSLAGGTDTQYF. The DNA for the CDR3 is TGTGCCAGCAGTCTAGCGGGAGGCACAGATACGCAGTATTTT.

V usage is TRBV2 and J usage is TRBJ2-5, with D possibly being TRBD2 (5 bases). The CDR3 totals 13 residues. V shed 5 bases and J shed 10 bases, with 17 bases lying between them. Germline CDR1 and CDR2: SNHLY and FYNNEI. The CDR3 region is CASSTIRESGQYF. The CDR3 nucleotides are TGTGCCAGCAGTACGATAAGGGAGAGTGGCCAGTACTTC.

This chain links TRBV7-2 with TRBJ2-3, with 7 nucleotides matching TRBD2. The CDR3 extends over 16 amino acids. The V gene's germline CDR1 is SGHTA and CDR2 FQGNSA. V lost 3 bases, J lost 1 base, and 7 bases stayed unmatched. The CDR3: CASSFVPGRGTDTQYF. CDR3 nucleotide sequence: TGTGCCAGCAGCTTTGTGCCGGGGAGGGGCACAGATACGCAGTATTTT.